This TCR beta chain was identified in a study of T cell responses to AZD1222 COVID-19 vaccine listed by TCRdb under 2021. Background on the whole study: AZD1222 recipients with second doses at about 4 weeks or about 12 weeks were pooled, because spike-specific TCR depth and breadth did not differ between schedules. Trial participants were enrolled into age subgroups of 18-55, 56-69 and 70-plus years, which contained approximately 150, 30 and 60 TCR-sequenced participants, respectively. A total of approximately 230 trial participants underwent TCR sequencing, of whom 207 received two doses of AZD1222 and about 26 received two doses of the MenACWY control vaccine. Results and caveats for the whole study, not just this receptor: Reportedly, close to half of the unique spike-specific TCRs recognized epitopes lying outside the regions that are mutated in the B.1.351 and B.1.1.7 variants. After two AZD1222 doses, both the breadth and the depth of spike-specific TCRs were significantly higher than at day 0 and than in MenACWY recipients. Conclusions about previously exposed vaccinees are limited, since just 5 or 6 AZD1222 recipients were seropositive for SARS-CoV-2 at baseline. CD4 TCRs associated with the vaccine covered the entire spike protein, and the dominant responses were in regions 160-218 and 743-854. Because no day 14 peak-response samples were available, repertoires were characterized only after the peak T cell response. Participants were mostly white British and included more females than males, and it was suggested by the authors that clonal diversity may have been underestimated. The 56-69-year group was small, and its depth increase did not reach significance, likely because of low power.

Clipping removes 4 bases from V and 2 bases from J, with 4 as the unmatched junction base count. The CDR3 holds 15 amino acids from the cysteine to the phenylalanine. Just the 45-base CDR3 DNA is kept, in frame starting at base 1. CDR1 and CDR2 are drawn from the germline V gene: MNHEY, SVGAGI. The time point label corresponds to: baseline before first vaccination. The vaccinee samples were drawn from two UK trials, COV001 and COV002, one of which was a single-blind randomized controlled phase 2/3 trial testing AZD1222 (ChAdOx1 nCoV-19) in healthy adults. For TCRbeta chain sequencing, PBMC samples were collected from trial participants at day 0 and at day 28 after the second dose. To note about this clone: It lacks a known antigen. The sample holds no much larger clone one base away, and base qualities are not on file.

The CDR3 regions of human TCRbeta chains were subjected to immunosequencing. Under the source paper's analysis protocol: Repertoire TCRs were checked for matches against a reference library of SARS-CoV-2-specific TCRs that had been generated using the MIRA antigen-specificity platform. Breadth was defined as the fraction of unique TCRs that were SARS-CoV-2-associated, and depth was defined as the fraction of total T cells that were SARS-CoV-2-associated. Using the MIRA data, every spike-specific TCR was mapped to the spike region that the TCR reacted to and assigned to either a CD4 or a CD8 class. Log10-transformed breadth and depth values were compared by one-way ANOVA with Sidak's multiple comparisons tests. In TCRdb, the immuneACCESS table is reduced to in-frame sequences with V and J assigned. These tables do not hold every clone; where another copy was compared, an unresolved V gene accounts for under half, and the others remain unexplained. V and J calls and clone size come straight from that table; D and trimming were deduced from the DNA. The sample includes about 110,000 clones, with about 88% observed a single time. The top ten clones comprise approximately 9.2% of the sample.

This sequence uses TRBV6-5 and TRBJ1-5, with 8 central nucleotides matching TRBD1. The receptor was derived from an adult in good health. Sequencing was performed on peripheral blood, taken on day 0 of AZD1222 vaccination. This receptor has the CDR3 CASSSGGGGNQPQHF. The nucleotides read TGTGCCAGCAGTTCAGGGGGCGGCGGCAATCAGCCCCAGCATTTT.